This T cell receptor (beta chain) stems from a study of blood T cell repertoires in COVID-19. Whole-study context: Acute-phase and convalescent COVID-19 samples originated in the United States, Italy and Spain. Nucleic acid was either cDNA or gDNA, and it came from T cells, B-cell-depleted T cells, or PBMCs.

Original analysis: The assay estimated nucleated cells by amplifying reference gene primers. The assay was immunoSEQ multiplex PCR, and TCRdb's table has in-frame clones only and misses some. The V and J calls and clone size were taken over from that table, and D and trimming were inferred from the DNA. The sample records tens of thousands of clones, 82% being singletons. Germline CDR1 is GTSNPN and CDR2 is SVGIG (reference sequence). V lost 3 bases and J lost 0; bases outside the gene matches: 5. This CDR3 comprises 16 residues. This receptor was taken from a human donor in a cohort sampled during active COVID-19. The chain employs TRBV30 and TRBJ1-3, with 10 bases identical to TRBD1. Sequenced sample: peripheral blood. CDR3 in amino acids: CAWRIRDRGSGNTIYF. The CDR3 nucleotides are TGTGCCTGGAGAATCCGGGACAGGGGCTCTGGAAACACCATATATTTT. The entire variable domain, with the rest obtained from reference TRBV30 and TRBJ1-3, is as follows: SQTIHQWPATLVQPVGSPLSLECTVEGTSNPNLYWYRQAAGRGLQLLFYSVGIGQISSEVPQNLSASRPQDRQFILSSKKLLLSDSGFYLCAWRIRDRGSGNTIYFGEGSWLTVV.